This paragraph covers one T cell receptor (beta chain) sequence. This sample stems from a study of blood T cell repertoires in COVID-19. Background on the study: There were acute and convalescent COVID-19 samples, and they came from the United States, Italy and Spain.

The repertoire was sequenced with immunoSEQ multiplex PCR; TCRdb's copy has only in-frame clones and lacks some. The sample gives around 120,000 clones, 80% to 90% of which show up once; roughly 29% is in the top ten. Germline CDR1 is SGDLS and CDR2 is YYNGEE. The CDR3 contains 13 residues. Trimming shortened V by 0 bases and J by 2 bases, and 4 bases separated the two germline ends. The sample was peripheral blood. This clonotype was sampled from a woman between 65 and 79 years old with acute or convalescent COVID-19. The rearrangement links TRBV9 to TRBJ2-3; no clear D. DNA of the CDR3: TGTGCCAGCAGCGTAGTCAACACAGATACGCAGTATTTT. Translation gives CASSVVNTDTQYF.